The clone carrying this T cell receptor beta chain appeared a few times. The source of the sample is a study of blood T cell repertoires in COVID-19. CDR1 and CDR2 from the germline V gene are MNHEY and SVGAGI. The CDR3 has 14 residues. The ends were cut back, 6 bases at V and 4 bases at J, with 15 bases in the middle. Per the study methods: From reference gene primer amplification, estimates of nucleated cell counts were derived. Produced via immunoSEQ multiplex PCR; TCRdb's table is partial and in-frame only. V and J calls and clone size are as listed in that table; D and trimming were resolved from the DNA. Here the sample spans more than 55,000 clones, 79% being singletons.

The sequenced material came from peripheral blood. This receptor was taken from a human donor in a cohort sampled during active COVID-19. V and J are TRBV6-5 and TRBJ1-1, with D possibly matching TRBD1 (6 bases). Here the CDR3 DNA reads TGTGCCAGCAGATTGGGACACTGGGTCACTGAAGCTTTCTTT. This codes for CASRLGHWVTEAFF.